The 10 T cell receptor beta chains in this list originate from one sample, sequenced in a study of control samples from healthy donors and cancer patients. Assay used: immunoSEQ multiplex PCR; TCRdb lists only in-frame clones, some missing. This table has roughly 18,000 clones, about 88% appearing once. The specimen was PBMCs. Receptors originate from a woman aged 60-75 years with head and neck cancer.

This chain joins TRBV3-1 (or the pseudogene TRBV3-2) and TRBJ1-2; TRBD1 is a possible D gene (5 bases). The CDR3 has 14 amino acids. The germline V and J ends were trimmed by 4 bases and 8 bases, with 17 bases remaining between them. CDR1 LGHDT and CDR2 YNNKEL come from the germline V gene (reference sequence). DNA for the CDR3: TGTGCCAGCAGCCGGGACGGCAAGGGTTGGGGCTACACCTTC. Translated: CASSRDGKGWGYTF.

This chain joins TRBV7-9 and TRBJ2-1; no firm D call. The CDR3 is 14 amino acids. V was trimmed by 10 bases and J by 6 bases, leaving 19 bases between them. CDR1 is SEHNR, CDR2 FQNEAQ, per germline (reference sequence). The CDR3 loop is CATPRARNGNEQFF. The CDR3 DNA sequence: TGTGCCACTCCTCGGGCCCGCAACGGCAATGAGCAGTTCTTC.

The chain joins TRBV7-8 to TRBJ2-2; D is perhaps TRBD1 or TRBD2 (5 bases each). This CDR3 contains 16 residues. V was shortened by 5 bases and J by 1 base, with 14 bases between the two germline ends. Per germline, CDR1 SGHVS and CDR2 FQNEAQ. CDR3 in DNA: TGTGCCAGCAGCGCCCGGGACCTCGGGAACACCGGGGAGCTGTTTTTT. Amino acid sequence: CASSARDLGNTGELFF.

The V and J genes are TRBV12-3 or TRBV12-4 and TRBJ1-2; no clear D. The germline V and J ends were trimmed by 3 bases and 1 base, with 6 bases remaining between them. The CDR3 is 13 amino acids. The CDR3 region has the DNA TGTGCCAGCAGTTTCCGGGGTAACTATGGCTACACCTTC. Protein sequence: CASSFRGNYGYTF.

CDR3 in amino acids: CASSLWEVNTEAFF. CDR3 in DNA: TGTGCCAGCAGTCTCTGGGAGGTGAACACTGAAGCTTTCTTT. This chain connects TRBV3-1 (or the pseudogene TRBV3-2) to TRBJ1-1; D unresolved. The CDR3 is 14 residues long. V was trimmed by 6 bases and J by 0 bases, leaving 11 bases between them. CDR1 is LGHDT and CDR2 is YNNKEL in the germline V gene (reference sequence).

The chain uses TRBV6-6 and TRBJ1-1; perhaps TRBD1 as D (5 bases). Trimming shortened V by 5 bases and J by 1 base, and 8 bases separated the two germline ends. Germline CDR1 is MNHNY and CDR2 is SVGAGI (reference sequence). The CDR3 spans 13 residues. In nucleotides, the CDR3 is TGTGCCAGCAGTGGACAAAAGAACACTGAAGCTTTCTTT. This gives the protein CASSGQKNTEAFF.

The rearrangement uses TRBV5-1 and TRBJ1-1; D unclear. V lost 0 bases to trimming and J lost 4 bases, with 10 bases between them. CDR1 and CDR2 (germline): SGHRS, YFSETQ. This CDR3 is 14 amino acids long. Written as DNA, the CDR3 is TGCGCCAGCAGCTTGGCTGGTGGGTTCACTGAAGCTTTCTTT. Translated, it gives CASSLAGGFTEAFF. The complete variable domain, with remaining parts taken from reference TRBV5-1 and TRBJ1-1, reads KAGVTQTPRYLIKTRGQQVTLSCSPISGHRSVSWYQQTPGQGLQFLFEYFSETQRNKGNFPGRFSGRQFSNSRSEMNVSTLELGDSALYLCASSLAGGFTEAFFGQGTRLTVV.

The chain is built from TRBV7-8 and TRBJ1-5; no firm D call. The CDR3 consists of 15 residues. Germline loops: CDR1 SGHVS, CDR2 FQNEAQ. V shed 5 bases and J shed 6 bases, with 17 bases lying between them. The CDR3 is CASSHGEGWGQPQHF. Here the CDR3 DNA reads TGTGCCAGCAGCCACGGGGAGGGTTGGGGTCAGCCCCAGCATTTT.

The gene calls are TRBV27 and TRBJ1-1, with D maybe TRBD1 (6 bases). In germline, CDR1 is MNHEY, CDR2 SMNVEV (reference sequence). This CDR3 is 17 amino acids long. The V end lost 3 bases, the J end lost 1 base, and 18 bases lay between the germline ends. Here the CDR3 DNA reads TGTGCCAGCAGTTTCCTTGCATTGGGACACCAGAACACTGAAGCTTTCTTT. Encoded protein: CASSFLALGHQNTEAFF.

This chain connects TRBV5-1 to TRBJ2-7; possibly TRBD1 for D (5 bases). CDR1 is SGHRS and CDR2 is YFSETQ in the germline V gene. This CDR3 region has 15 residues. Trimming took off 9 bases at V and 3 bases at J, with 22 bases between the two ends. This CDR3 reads CATSPIGAGFYEQYF. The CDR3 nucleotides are TGCGCCACCTCACCGATTGGGGCCGGATTCTACGAGCAGTACTTC.